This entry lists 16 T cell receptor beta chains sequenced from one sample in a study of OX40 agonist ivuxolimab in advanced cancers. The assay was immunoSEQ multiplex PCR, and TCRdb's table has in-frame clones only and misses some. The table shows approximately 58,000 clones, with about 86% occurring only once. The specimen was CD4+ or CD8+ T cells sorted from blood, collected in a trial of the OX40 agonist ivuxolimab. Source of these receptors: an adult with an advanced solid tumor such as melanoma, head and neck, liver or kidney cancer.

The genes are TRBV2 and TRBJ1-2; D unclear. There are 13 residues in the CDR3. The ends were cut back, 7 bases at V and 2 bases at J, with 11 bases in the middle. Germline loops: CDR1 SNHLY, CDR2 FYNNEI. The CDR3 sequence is CASKSTENYGYTF. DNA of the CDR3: TGTGCCAGCAAATCGACGGAAAACTATGGCTACACCTTC.

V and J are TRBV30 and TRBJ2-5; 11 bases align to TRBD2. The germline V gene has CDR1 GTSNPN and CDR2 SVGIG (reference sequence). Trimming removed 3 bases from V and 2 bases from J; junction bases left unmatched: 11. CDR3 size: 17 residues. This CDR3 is CAWSKGRGLAVQETQYF. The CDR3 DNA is TGTGCCTGGAGCAAGGGGAGGGGACTAGCGGTACAAGAGACCCAGTACTTC.

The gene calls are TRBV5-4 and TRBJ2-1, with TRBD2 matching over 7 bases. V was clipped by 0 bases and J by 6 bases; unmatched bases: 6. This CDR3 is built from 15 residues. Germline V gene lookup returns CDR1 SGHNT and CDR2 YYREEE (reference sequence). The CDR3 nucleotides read TGTGCCAGCAGCTTGGACCAGCGGGGCCTCAATGAGCAGTTCTTC. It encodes CASSLDQRGLNEQFF.

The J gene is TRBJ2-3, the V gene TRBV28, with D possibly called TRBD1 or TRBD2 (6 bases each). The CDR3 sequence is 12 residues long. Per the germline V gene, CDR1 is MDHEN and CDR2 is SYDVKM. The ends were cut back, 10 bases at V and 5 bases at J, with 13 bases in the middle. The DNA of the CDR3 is TGTGCCAACTCAAAGGGGGGAGATACGCAGTATTTT. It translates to CANSKGGDTQYF.

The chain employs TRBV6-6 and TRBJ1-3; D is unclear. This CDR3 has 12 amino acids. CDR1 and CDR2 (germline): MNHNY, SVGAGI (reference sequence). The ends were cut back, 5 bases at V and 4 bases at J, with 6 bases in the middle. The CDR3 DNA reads TGTGCCAGCAGTCTTCTGGGAAACACCATATATTTT. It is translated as CASSLLGNTIYF.

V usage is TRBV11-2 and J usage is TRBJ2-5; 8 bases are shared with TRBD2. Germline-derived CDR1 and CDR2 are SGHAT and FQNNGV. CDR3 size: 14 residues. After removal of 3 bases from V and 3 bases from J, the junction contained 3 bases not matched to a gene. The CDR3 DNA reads TGTGCCAGCAGCTTTACTAGCGGAGAAGAGACCCAGTACTTC. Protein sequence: CASSFTSGEETQYF.

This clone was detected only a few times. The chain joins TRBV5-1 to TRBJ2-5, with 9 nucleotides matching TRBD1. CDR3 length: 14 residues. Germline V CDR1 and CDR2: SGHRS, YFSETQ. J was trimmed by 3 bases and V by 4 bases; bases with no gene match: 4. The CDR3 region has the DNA TGCGCCAGCAGCATGGGACAGGGTGAAGAGACCCAGTACTTC. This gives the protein CASSMGQGEETQYF.

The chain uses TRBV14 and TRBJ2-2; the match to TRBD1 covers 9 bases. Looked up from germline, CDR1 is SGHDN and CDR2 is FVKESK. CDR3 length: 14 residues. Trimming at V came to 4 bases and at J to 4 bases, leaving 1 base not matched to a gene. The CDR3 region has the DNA TGTGCCAGCAGCCGACAGGGGGGCACCGGGGAGCTGTTTTTT. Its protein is CASSRQGGTGELFF.

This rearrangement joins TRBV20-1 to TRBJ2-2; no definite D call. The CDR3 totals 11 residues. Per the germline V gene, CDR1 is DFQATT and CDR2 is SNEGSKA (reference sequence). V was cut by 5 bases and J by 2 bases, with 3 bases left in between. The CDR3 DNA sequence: TGCAGTGCTCTTAACACCGGGGAGCTGTTTTTT. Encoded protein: CSALNTGELFF.

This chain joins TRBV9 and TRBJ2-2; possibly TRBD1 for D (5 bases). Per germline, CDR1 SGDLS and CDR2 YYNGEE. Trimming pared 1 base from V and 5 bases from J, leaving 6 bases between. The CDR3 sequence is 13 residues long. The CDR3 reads CASSVPGTGELFF. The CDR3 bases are TGTGCCAGCAGCGTACCAGGGACCGGGGAGCTGTTTTTT.

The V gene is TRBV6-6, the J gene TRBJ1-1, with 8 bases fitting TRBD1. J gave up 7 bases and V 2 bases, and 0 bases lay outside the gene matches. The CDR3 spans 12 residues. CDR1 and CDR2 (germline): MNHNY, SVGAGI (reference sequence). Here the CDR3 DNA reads TGTGCCAGCAGTTACGGGACAGGTGAAGCTTTCTTT. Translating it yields CASSYGTGEAFF.

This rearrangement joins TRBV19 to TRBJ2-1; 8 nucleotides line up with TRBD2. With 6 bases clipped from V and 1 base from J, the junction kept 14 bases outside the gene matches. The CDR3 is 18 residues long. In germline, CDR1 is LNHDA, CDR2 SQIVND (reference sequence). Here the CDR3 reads CASRSGGSGRGSYNEQFF. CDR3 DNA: TGTGCCAGTAGATCGGGTGGGAGCGGGAGAGGGTCCTACAATGAGCAGTTCTTC.

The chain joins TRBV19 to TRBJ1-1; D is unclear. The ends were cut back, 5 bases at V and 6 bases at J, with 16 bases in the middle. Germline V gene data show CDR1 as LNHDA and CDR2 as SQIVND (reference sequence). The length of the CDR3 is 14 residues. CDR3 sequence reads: CASSPAPNKAEAFF. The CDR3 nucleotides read TGTGCCAGTAGTCCGGCCCCCAACAAGGCTGAAGCTTTCTTT.

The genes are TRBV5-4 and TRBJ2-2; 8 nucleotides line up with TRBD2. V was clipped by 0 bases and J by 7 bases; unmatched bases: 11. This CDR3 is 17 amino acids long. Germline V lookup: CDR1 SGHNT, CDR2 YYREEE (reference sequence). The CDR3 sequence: CASSLGGSGGGFGELFF. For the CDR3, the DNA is TGTGCCAGCAGCTTGGGTGGAAGCGGGGGAGGATTCGGGGAGCTGTTTTTT.

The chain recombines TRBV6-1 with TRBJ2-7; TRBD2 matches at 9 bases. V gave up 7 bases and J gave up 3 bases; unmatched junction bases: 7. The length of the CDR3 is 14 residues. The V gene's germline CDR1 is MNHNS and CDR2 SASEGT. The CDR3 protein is CASMRASGVYEQYF. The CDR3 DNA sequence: TGTGCCAGCATGCGGGCTAGCGGGGTCTACGAGCAGTACTTC.

CDR3 sequence: CASRDTSVASQPQHF. CDR3 bases: TGTGCCAGCAGGGACACATCCGTTGCAAGTCAGCCCCAGCATTTT. This rearrangement joins TRBV6-6 to TRBJ1-5; D is perhaps TRBD1 (5 bases). Trimming stripped 6 bases from V and 6 bases from J, with 18 bases between. The CDR3 contains 15 residues. CDR1 and CDR2 (germline): MNHNY, SVGAGI (reference sequence).